This T cell receptor (beta chain) is from a study of siplizumab effects on memory and regulatory T cells. Study conclusions and caveats: There was no confirmation of the suppressive function of proliferating Tregs from siplizumab cultures. Neither a naive nor a memory phenotype was assignable to roughly 75-97% of proliferating CD4+ or CD8+ clones.

The table came from immunoSEQ multiplex PCR; TCRdb's copy has only in-frame clones and leaves some out. The data contain around 72,000 clones, around 90% of them singletons. The CDR3 is 15 residues long. V was trimmed by 3 bases and J by 9 bases, leaving 18 bases between them. Germline-derived CDR1 and CDR2 are LNHDA and SQIVND (reference sequence). In regard to this clone: The antigen remains undetermined.

The sample comprised CD8+ T cells sorted from blood. This sequence originates from a human donor in good health. The chain is built from TRBV19 and TRBJ2-1; a possible D gene is TRBD1 (6 bases). The CDR3 protein is CASSILDGQTAEQFF. The CDR3 nucleotides are TGTGCCAGTAGTATCCTCGATGGACAGACGGCTGAGCAGTTCTTC.